These 18 T cell receptor beta chains were sequenced from one sample in a study of T-cell reconstitution after alpha-beta-depleted transplantation in children. The library targeted TCRbeta and was prepared with unique molecular identifiers. TCRdb used MiXCR to reprocess the PCR reads, holding one entry per CDR3 protein. The data show 40,000 to 55,000 distinct CDR3 sequences, with 7.5% to 10% seen just once and roughly 28% held by the top ten. The sequencing used PBMCs, mostly from graft donor cells, collected 60 days after TCRalphabeta/CD19-depleted stem cell transplant. These receptors originate from a male patient between 2 and 10 years old who had a stem cell transplant for chronic granulomatous disease, so the T cells may come from the graft donor.

Ten or more counts support this clonotype. CDR3 in amino acids: CASSLLGGGTDTQYF. CDR3 in DNA: TGTGCCAGCAGTTTATTGGGGGGCGGCACAGATACGCAGTATTTT. V usage is TRBV28 and J usage is TRBJ2-3, with D possibly being TRBD1 or TRBD2 (6 bases each). Germline assignment: CDR1 MDHEN and CDR2 SYDVKM. Trimming left V 1 base short and J 1 base short, with 9 bases between. The CDR3 sequence is 15 residues long.

V is TRBV4-2 and J is TRBJ2-1, with 11 bases matching TRBD2. CDR3 length: 19 amino acids. Per the germline V gene, CDR1 is LGHNA and CDR2 is YNFKEQ. The ends lost 4 bases at V and 4 bases at J; junction bases unmatched: 15. In nucleotides, the CDR3 is TGTGCCAGCAGCCCGTTTGATAGCGGGAGGGTCCCCCCGTACAATGAGCAGTTCTTC. This encodes CASSPFDSGRVPPYNEQFF.

This clonotype has a count of ten or more. The chain is built from TRBV29-1 and TRBJ2-7; no definite D call. The V end lost 3 bases, the J end lost 2 bases, and 5 bases lay between the germline ends. This CDR3 spans 11 amino acids. Germline CDR1 and CDR2: SQVTM and ANQGSEA. The DNA of the CDR3 is TGCAGCGTTGACACTACCTACGAGCAGTACTTC. This encodes CSVDTTYEQYF.

The chain recombines TRBV20-1 with TRBJ1-2; 7 bases line up with TRBD1. The V gene end was trimmed by 1 base and the J gene end by 2 bases; junction bases not matched to a gene: 4. This CDR3 is 14 amino acids long. Germline V gene sequence: CDR1 DFQATT, CDR2 SNEGSKA (reference sequence). The CDR3 reads CSARAGGGNYGYTF. For the CDR3, the DNA is TGCAGTGCTAGAGCAGGGGGGGGAAACTATGGCTACACCTTC.

This clonotype was counted at least ten times. V is TRBV5-1 and J is TRBJ2-5; 9 bases are shared with TRBD2. CDR3 size: 14 residues. The germline V gene encodes CDR1 SGHRS and CDR2 YFSETQ. The junction had 3 bases not matched to a gene; V was cut back by 2 bases and J by 4 bases. For the CDR3, the DNA is TGCGCCAGCAGCTTACAACTAGCGGGAGAGACCCAGTACTTC. Translating gives CASSLQLAGETQYF.

This clonotype was picked up many times. The chain employs TRBV20-1 and TRBJ2-1; 9 bases line up with TRBD2. The CDR3 has 13 amino acids. The trim removed 5 bases at V and 6 bases at J, leaving 5 bases unmatched. The germline V gene has CDR1 DFQATT and CDR2 SNEGSKA (reference sequence). Written as DNA, the CDR3 is TGCAGTGCTGAGAGCGGGAGGTCCAATGAGCAGTTCTTC. Protein sequence: CSAESGRSNEQFF.

In its sample, this clonotype was seen many times. The gene calls are TRBV20-1 and TRBJ2-7; D remains ambiguous. V was shortened by 7 bases and J by 9 bases, with 25 bases between the two germline ends. Germline V gene lookup returns CDR1 DFQATT and CDR2 SNEGSKA (reference sequence). CDR3 length: 14 amino acids. CDR3 amino acids: CSVGPFGPAMGQYF. The CDR3 nucleotides read TGCAGTGTCGGGCCTTTCGGACCGGCAATGGGGCAGTACTTC.

The rearrangement uses TRBV20-1 and TRBJ2-5, with 10 bases that match TRBD2. CDR1 and CDR2 from the germline V gene are DFQATT and SNEGSKA (reference sequence). Trimming at V came to 5 bases and at J to 4 bases, leaving 25 bases not matched to a gene. The length of the CDR3 is 20 residues. The CDR3 loop is CSAWGGRLAGEKRARETQYF. The DNA for the CDR3 is TGCAGTGCTTGGGGGGGGCGGCTAGCGGGAGAAAAAAGGGCTCGAGAGACCCAGTACTTC.

This clonotype has just a few counts. The chain links TRBV30 to TRBJ1-1; TRBD1 matches 8 bases. The CDR3 has 13 residues. Germline CDR1 GTSNPN, CDR2 SVGIG (reference sequence). The J segment lost 6 bases and the V segment lost 2 bases, leaving 5 bases of the junction unmatched. The CDR3 DNA is TGTGCCTGGAGTCGGACAGGGCGACCTGAAGCTTTCTTT. It specifies CAWSRTGRPEAFF.

This clonotype showed up many times. V gene TRBV5-1 combines with J gene TRBJ2-6, with D uncertain. Germline V gene data show CDR1 as SGHRS and CDR2 as YFSETQ. This CDR3 region has 16 residues. V was trimmed by 0 bases and J by 2 bases, leaving 9 bases between them. The CDR3 loop is CASSLGETAGANVLTF. CDR3 bases: TGCGCCAGCAGCTTGGGGGAAACTGCTGGGGCCAACGTCCTGACTTTC.

This clonotype showed up many times. The CDR3 DNA follows: TGTGCCAGCAGTCATTCACCTAGCGGGAGTTACGAGCAGTACTTC. Amino acids: CASSHSPSGSYEQYF. J is TRBJ2-7 and V is TRBV27; 10 bases map to TRBD2. V was clipped by 5 bases and J by 4 bases; unmatched bases: 8. CDR1 and CDR2 from the germline V gene are MNHEY and SMNVEV (reference sequence). The CDR3 is 15 residues long.

The chain employs TRBV15 and TRBJ2-1, with D possibly being TRBD2 (5 bases). The CDR3 extends over 13 amino acids. Germline CDR1 and CDR2: LNHNV and YYDKDF (reference sequence). Deletions cut 5 bases from V and 0 bases from J, with 5 bases between. In DNA form, the CDR3 reads TGTGCCACCAGCGGGAGCTCCTACAATGAGCAGTTCTTC. This translates into CATSGSSYNEQFF.

The V gene is TRBV19, the J gene TRBJ2-1; D is possibly TRBD1 (6 bases). CDR1 is LNHDA and CDR2 is SQIVND in the germline V gene (reference sequence). Between the trimmed V and J ends, which lost 2 bases and 11 bases, there was a span of 10 bases. The CDR3 consists of 12 residues. CDR3 in amino acids: CASSISDSKQFF. CDR3 sequence (DNA): TGTGCCAGTAGTATATCGGACAGCAAGCAGTTCTTC.

In its sample, this clonotype was seen many times. The V call is TRBV19, the J call TRBJ1-1, with 11 bases fitting TRBD1. The germline V gene encodes CDR1 LNHDA and CDR2 SQIVND (reference sequence). V shed 7 bases and J 4 bases; nucleotides not matched to a gene: 8. The CDR3 spans 15 residues. The CDR3 region is CASIKGQGARTEAFF. DNA of the CDR3: TGTGCCAGTATAAAAGGACAGGGGGCTCGCACTGAAGCTTTCTTT.

This clonotype was detected ten times or more. The rearrangement links TRBV5-1 to TRBJ1-1; weak D call: TRBD1 (5 bases). Germline V gene sequence: CDR1 SGHRS, CDR2 YFSETQ. V was cut by 4 bases and J by 7 bases, with 14 bases left in between. The CDR3 has 13 residues. CDR3 DNA: TGCGCCAGCAGCCCCCGGGCCGGGGGTGAAGCTTTCTTT. Its translation: CASSPRAGGEAFF.

This clonotype was seen at least ten times. The chain has TRBV12-3 or TRBV12-4 and TRBJ2-7, with 9 bases aligning to TRBD1. With V trimmed by 4 bases and J by 3 bases, 4 bases remained unmatched. The CDR3 covers 14 residues. The CDR3 protein is CASSYRGHYYEQYF. As DNA, the CDR3 is TGTGCCAGCAGTTACAGGGGGCATTACTACGAGCAGTACTTC.

The rearrangement uses TRBV12-5 and TRBJ2-7, with 14 bases matching TRBD2. The CDR3 spans 15 residues. Germline lookup yields CDR1 LGHNT and CDR2 FRNRAP. Trimming cost V 5 bases and J 7 bases; bases outside gene matches: 7. In nucleotides, the CDR3 is TGTGCTAGTGGTCTGGGACTAGCGGGGGTTCGGGAGCAGTACTTC. Its translation: CASGLGLAGVREQYF.

This clonotype was observed many times. The genes are TRBV12-3 or TRBV12-4 and TRBJ2-1; TRBD1 agrees at 8 bases. After removal of 5 bases from V and 2 bases from J, the junction contained 2 bases not matched to a gene. The CDR3 is 14 amino acids. The chain's CDR3 is CASSRGQAYNEQFF. The CDR3 nucleotides read TGTGCCAGCAGTAGGGGACAGGCCTACAATGAGCAGTTCTTC.